The source of this T cell receptor beta chain is a study of OX40 agonist ivuxolimab in advanced cancers. Data came from immunoSEQ multiplex PCR; TCRdb stores just in-frame clones and leaves some out. The sample has 80,000 to 100,000 clones, roughly 94% seen once. Germline V gene lookup returns CDR1 SGHDN and CDR2 FVKESK. V trimming: 4 bases; J trimming: 8 bases; junction bases outside the gene matches: 2. The CDR3 runs 12 residues. This clonotype originated in an adult with an advanced solid tumor such as melanoma, head and neck, liver or kidney cancer. The sample consisted of CD4+ or CD8+ T cells sorted from blood, taken in a trial of the OX40 agonist ivuxolimab. This chain uses TRBV14 with TRBJ1-2, with TRBD1 matching over 9 bases. The CDR3 reads CASSPDRGGYTF. For the CDR3, the DNA is TGTGCCAGCAGCCCGGACAGGGGAGGCTACACCTTC.